One and the same sample provided the 15 T cell receptor beta chains below, sequenced in a study of T cell responses to AZD1222 COVID-19 vaccine. Using immunoSEQ multiplex PCR, the repertoire was profiled, and TCRdb retains in-frame clones only, with some absent. The data show around 140,000 clones, roughly 90% seen once. The sample in question was peripheral blood, obtained on day 0 of AZD1222 vaccination. The source of these receptors is an adult in good health.

Here the CDR3 reads CATSQGMETQYF. DNA for the CDR3: TGTGCCACCAGCCAGGGGATGGAGACCCAGTACTTC. The rearrangement uses TRBV24-1 and TRBJ2-5; D is perhaps TRBD1 (6 bases). The CDR3 is 12 residues long. Germline assignment: CDR1 KGHDR and CDR2 SFDVKD. V lost 7 bases to trimming and J lost 5 bases, with 10 bases between them.

The chain links TRBV11-1 to TRBJ2-2, with 7 bases that match TRBD1. Looked up from germline, CDR1 is SGHAT and CDR2 is FQDESV (reference sequence). The length of the CDR3 is 13 residues. J lost 4 bases, V lost 5 bases, and 1 base had no gene match. Here the CDR3 DNA reads TGTGCCAGCAGCGGACAGGTCACCGGGGAGCTGTTTTTT. The encoded protein is CASSGQVTGELFF. The complete variable domain, with remaining parts taken from reference TRBV11-1 and TRBJ2-2, reads EAEVAQSPRYKITEKSQAVAFWCDPISGHATLYWYRQILGQGPELLVQFQDESVVDDSQLPKDRFSAERLKGVDSTLKIQPAELGDSAMYLCASSGQVTGELFFGEGSRLTVL.

This clone occurred a few times. As DNA, the CDR3 is TGCGCCAGCAGCCCGGGGGGACAGGGGATTTTGTTGTATGGCTACACCTTC. Its protein product is CASSPGGQGILLYGYTF. This rearrangement joins TRBV5-1 to TRBJ1-2, with 10 bases aligning to TRBD1. The V gene end was trimmed by 4 bases and the J gene end by 5 bases; junction bases not matched to a gene: 14. The CDR3 has 17 residues. In germline, CDR1 is SGHRS, CDR2 YFSETQ.

This clone was counted once. V usage is TRBV7-3 and J usage is TRBJ2-1; D gene unclear. The CDR3 loop spans 14 amino acids. Germline CDR1 and CDR2: SGHTA and FQGTGA. V was shortened by 0 bases and J by 4 bases, with 7 bases between the two germline ends. The DNA of the CDR3 is TGTGCCAGCAGCTTAACGTCCGAGTACAATGAGCAGTTCTTC. This sequence encodes CASSLTSEYNEQFF.

The chain carries TRBV18 and TRBJ2-3; D tentatively reads TRBD1 or TRBD2 (5 bases each). The germline CDR1 and CDR2 sequences are KGHSH and LQKENI. CDR3 length equals 16 residues. Trimming pared 0 bases from V and 0 bases from J, leaving 10 bases between. The CDR3 coding sequence is TGTGCCAGCTCACCACCGGGACGTACTAGCACAGATACGCAGTATTTT. Translating gives CASSPPGRTSTDTQYF.

The chain carries TRBV15 and TRBJ1-2, with 8 bases lining up with TRBD1. Unmatched junction bases numbered 20, after V lost 0 bases and J lost 5 bases. This CDR3 is built from 20 residues. Germline V lookup: CDR1 LNHNV, CDR2 YYDKDF (reference sequence). CDR3 protein: CATSRDGAVPGQGGGYGYTF. The CDR3 DNA follows: TGTGCCACCAGCAGAGATGGTGCCGTCCCCGGACAGGGTGGAGGTTATGGCTACACCTTC.

V is TRBV30 and J is TRBJ2-2; possibly TRBD2 for D (6 bases). Per germline, CDR1 GTSNPN and CDR2 SVGIG (reference sequence). The CDR3 totals 19 residues. The germline V and J ends were trimmed by 4 bases and 6 bases, with 30 bases remaining between them. In DNA form, the CDR3 reads TGTGCCTGGAACTCTCTCGGGCCGCGGCGGGGTAAAATCGCCGGGGAGCTGTTTTTT. Amino acid sequence: CAWNSLGPRRGKIAGELFF. The full variable domain, with the rest looked up from reference TRBV30 and TRBJ2-2, is SQTIHQWPATLVQPVGSPLSLECTVEGTSNPNLYWYRQAAGRGLQLLFYSVGIGQISSEVPQNLSASRPQDRQFILSSKKLLLSDSGFYLCAWNSLGPRRGKIAGELFFGEGSRLTVL.

The V gene is TRBV25-1, the J gene TRBJ2-7; TRBD1 agrees at 8 bases. The CDR3 is 13 residues long. The germline gives CDR1 MGHDK, CDR2 SYGVNS. The J segment lost 2 bases and the V segment lost 11 bases, leaving 8 bases of the junction unmatched. The CDR3 here is CASGRGHPYEQYF. In DNA form, the CDR3 reads TGTGCCTCGGGCAGGGGGCACCCCTACGAGCAGTACTTC.

This clone was observed a single time. The V gene is TRBV5-8, the J gene TRBJ2-1; 12 bases match TRBD2. Germline V lookup: CDR1 SGHTS, CDR2 YDEGEE. The length of the CDR3 is 17 residues. V lost 0 bases to trimming and J lost 4 bases; unmatched junction nucleotides: 5. CDR3 residues: CASSLASSGGAYNEQFF. CDR3 in DNA: TGTGCCAGCAGCTTGGCGTCTAGCGGGGGGGCTTACAATGAGCAGTTCTTC.

V is TRBV5-6 and J is TRBJ1-5; 7 nucleotides align to TRBD1. The CDR3 runs 17 residues. From germline, CDR1 is SGHDT and CDR2 YYEEEE. V was clipped by 4 bases and J by 0 bases; unmatched bases: 10. The CDR3 region is CASSRYLRGTSNQPQHF. The CDR3 DNA follows: TGTGCCAGCAGCCGATACCTCAGGGGGACTAGCAATCAGCCCCAGCATTTT.

The rearrangement joins TRBV5-5 to TRBJ2-2; D is perhaps TRBD2 (6 bases). The V end was cut by 1 base, the J end by 1 base, with 11 bases between. CDR1 is SGHKS, CDR2 YYEKEE, per germline (reference sequence). This CDR3 is 16 amino acids long. DNA for the CDR3: TGTGCCAGCAGCTTGTTCGGCGGGGTGAACACCGGGGAGCTGTTTTTT. Protein: CASSLFGGVNTGELFF.

The genes are TRBV19 and TRBJ1-4; 11 bases match TRBD1. The CDR3 covers 16 residues. After removal of 5 bases from V and 6 bases from J, the junction contained 8 bases not matched to a gene. From germline, CDR1 is LNHDA and CDR2 SQIVND (reference sequence). CDR3 protein: CASSSRRTGGDEKLFF. The CDR3 DNA reads TGTGCCAGTAGTTCACGCCGGACAGGGGGCGATGAAAAACTGTTTTTT.

The CDR3 nucleotides read TGTGCCAGCAGTTTAACTTCCCCGGCGCAGAGTTATGGCTACACCTTC. Protein: CASSLTSPAQSYGYTF. The gene calls are TRBV28 and TRBJ1-2; D unclear. V was clipped by 2 bases and J by 5 bases, with 18 bases between them. CDR1 is MDHEN, CDR2 SYDVKM, per germline. This CDR3 comprises 16 residues.

The chain uses TRBV7-6 and TRBJ2-1, with D perhaps matching TRBD2 (5 bases). Germline V gives CDR1 SGHVS, CDR2 FNYEAQ. The CDR3 loop spans 15 amino acids. Trimming took off 3 bases at V and 3 bases at J, with 12 bases between the two ends. The CDR3 DNA is TGTGCCAGCAGCTTGATCCCCGGGGACTACAATGAGCAGTTCTTC. Residues: CASSLIPGDYNEQFF.

The chain links TRBV7-9 to TRBJ2-1, with D tentatively TRBD1 (6 bases). The CDR3 sequence is 15 residues long. Germline V CDR1 and CDR2: SEHNR, FQNEAQ (reference sequence). Trimming removed 4 bases at V and 5 bases at J, with 15 bases between. CDR3 protein: CASSYRQAKDNEQFF. The DNA for the CDR3 is TGTGCCAGCAGCTACCGACAGGCCAAGGACAATGAGCAGTTCTTC.